A selection of T cell receptor beta chains follows, all from one sample in a study of CD8+ T cells in alopecia areata. Profiled with immunoSEQ multiplex PCR; TCRdb holds only in-frame clones, not every one. Of fewer than 110,000 clones in the sample, approximately 90% were seen once. The sequencing here drew on CD8+ T cells sorted from blood, taken between weeks 30 and 35, from a patient treated with tofacitinib. The receptors stem from a human donor with alopecia areata. The CDR3 runs from the conserved cysteine through the conserved F or W. The D gene is left open where the match is weak. Only part of the rows carry a size: once, few, many, or a class if the clone is expanded.

TRBD2 | TRBJ2-1 | TRBV5-1 | . | CASISSGGNEQFF | TGCGCCAGCATCTCTAGCGGGGGGAATGAGCAGTTCTTC
. | TRBJ1-1 | TRBV7-9 | . | CASSLIRARDTEAFF | TGTGCCAGCAGCTTAATTAGGGCGCGGGACACTGAAGCTTTCTTT
. | TRBJ2-7 | TRBV29-1 | . | CSVAGQSYEQYF | TGCAGCGTTGCAGGCCAGTCCTACGAGCAGTACTTC
TRBD1 | TRBJ2-5 | TRBV27 | . | CASSLGDRGGETQYF | TGTGCCAGCAGTTTGGGGGACAGGGGAGGGGAGACCCAGTACTTC
TRBD1 | TRBJ1-1 | TRBV27 | once | CASSFQGAHTEAFF | TGTGCCAGCAGCTTCCAGGGGGCGCACACTGAAGCTTTCTTT
TRBD2 | TRBJ2-3 | TRBV7-3 | . | CASSLTSGPLDTQYF | TGTGCCAGCAGCTTAACTAGCGGGCCTTTGGATACGCAGTATTTT
. | TRBJ2-5 | TRBV4-1 | . | CASSPTAEETQYF | TGCGCCAGCAGCCCCACGGCAGAGGAGACCCAGTACTTC
. | TRBJ2-2 | TRBV29-1 | few | CSVDGEGGELFF | TGCAGCGTTGATGGAGAGGGCGGGGAGCTGTTTTTT
. | TRBJ2-3 | TRBV12-5 | . | CASGFATGEFTDTQYF | TGTGCTAGTGGCTTCGCAACTGGGGAGTTCACAGATACGCAGTATTTT
TRBD1 | TRBJ1-1 | TRBV6-5 | . | CASSFGTGNTEAFF | TGTGCCAGCAGTTTCGGGACAGGCAACACTGAAGCTTTCTTT
. | TRBJ1-2 | TRBV7-2 | . | CASSLLGVGYTF | TGTGCCAGCAGCTTATTGGGGGTTGGCTACACCTTC
. | TRBJ2-2 | TRBV29-1 | . | CSVVGAGAYTGELFF | TGCAGCGTTGTCGGGGCAGGGGCGTACACCGGGGAGCTGTTTTTT
. | TRBJ2-2 | TRBV6-5 | few | CASSYFFLSGELFF | TGTGCCAGCAGTTATTTCTTTTTATCCGGGGAGCTGTTTTTT